The source of this T cell receptor (beta chain) is a study of T-cell reconstitution after alpha-beta-depleted transplantation in children. Overall study findings and caveats: A year had passed since transplant, and T-cell counts and diversity by then came mostly from newly produced T cells. For some patients, TCRbeta diversity was high at day 60 because of recipient T cells and thymic progenitors that survived.

The length of the CDR3 is 14 residues. V was clipped by 5 bases and J by 2 bases, with 10 bases between them. This clonotype was observed at least ten times. Antigen unknown. The library targeted TCRbeta and was prepared with unique molecular identifiers. TCRdb used MiXCR to reprocess the PCR reads, holding one entry per CDR3 protein. Seen here are hundreds of thousands of distinct CDR3 sequences, less than 15% observed once, and the top ten hold 0.79%. The input for sequencing was PBMCs, taken before TCRalphabeta/CD19-depleted stem cell transplant. The chain has TRBV12-3 or TRBV12-4 and TRBJ2-1, with D hard to call. This clonotype originated in a girl aged 2 to 10 with congenital amegakaryocytic thrombocytopenia, due to receive a stem cell transplant. CDR3 DNA: TGTGCCAGCAGTCCCATGACACCCTACAATGAGCAGTTCTTC. Its protein product is CASSPMTPYNEQFF.